These T cell receptor beta chains were read from a single sample in a study of vaccination and CD4 T cells after COVID-19. A single record per CDR3 protein comes from TCRdb applying MiXCR to the PCR reads. The sample consists of tens of thousands of distinct CDR3 sequences, 70% of them appearing once. No cognate antigen is known for these TCRs. Sequencing was performed on CD4+ T cells from blood, cultured in vitro. The receptors were gathered from a human donor who had recovered from COVID-19. Each CDR3 is given with its conserved first and last residue. The D gene is left open where the match is weak. Rows may omit the clone size; those that give it use once, few, many or a size class.

>TRBD1|TRBJ1-6|TRBV29-1|-
TGCAGCGTAGGGGACAGTTCCTATAATTCACCCCTCCACTTT
CSVGDSSYNSPLHF
>TRBD2|TRBJ2-5|TRBV7-2|few
TGTGCCAGCAGCTTAGCTCTCGCGGGAGGGGAAGAGACTCAGTACTTC
CASSLALAGGEETQYF
>TRBD1|TRBJ1-5|TRBV24-1|few
TGTGCCACCAGTGATGCCGACGGACAGGGCGGGTCTCAGCCCCAGCATTTT
CATSDADGQGGSQPQHF
>-|TRBJ2-7|TRBV14|few
TGTGCCAGCAGCCAGGGCAAGGTTCCCCCGTACGAGCAGTACTTC
CASSQGKVPPYEQYF
>TRBD1|TRBJ2-1|TRBV12-3/TRBV12-4|-
TGTGCCAGCAGTTCCGGGACAGGGGGCATCAGGATAACCTACAATGAGCAGTTCTTC
CASSSGTGGIRITYNEQFF
>-|TRBJ2-3|TRBV10-1|once
TGCGCCACCACATTCGGCGGGAATGACGATGCGCAGTATTTT
CATTFGGNDDAQYF
>-|TRBJ2-7|TRBV28|-
TGTGCCAGCGGCCCTCGGGACTTCAACTACGAGCAGTACTTC
CASGPRDFNYEQYF
>TRBD1|TRBJ1-4|TRBV20-1|-
TGCAGTGCCATTAAGGGACAGGGTATTGGTGAAAAACTGTTTTTT
CSAIKGQGIGEKLFF
>-|TRBJ2-2|TRBV6-5|-
TGTGCCAGCAGTTCCACGACCGGGGAGCTGTTTTTT
CASSSTTGELFF
>TRBD1|TRBJ1-5|TRBV12-3/TRBV12-4|-
TGTGCCAGCAGCCCCAGGGGGGGCCGGAGCAATCAGCCCCAGCATTTT
CASSPRGGRSNQPQHF
>TRBD1|TRBJ2-5|TRBV15|-
TGTGCCACCAGCGGGACCGGGACAGGGAAGGGAGAGACCCAGTACTTC
CATSGTGTGKGETQYF
>-|TRBJ1-5|TRBV6-1|-
TGTGCCAGCAGCCGGGCCTGGGATCAGCCCCAGCATTTT
CASSRAWDQPQHF
>TRBD1|TRBJ1-2|TRBV25-1|-
TGTGCCATCAACCCGCTACCGACAGGGGGCGAGGTCTATGGCTACACCTTC
CAINPLPTGGEVYGYTF
>TRBD1|TRBJ1-2|TRBV6-4|-
TGTGCCAGCAGGGCCTCCCCCACAGGGGGAGGTGGCTACACCTTC
CASRASPTGGGGYTF
>-|TRBJ2-7|TRBV7-9|-
TGTGCCAGCAGCCTGGGACACTCCTACGAGCAGTACTTC
CASSLGHSYEQYF
>-|TRBJ1-2|TRBV20-1|-
TGCAGTGCTAGAGCAGGCGTCCTTTGGGGCTACACCTTC
CSARAGVLWGYTF
>-|TRBJ2-6|TRBV6-2/TRBV6-3|-
TGTGCCAGCAAGCACTCTGGGGCCAACGTCCTGACTTTC
CASKHSGANVLTF
>-|TRBJ1-2|TRBV7-3|-
TGTGCCAGCAGCCCGGGTCTTGAGGGTGGCTACACCTTC
CASSPGLEGGYTF
>-|TRBJ2-3|TRBV11-2|-
TGTGCCAGCAGCTTAGATCAGGACTGGGGGAGCACAGATACGCAGTATTTT
CASSLDQDWGSTDTQYF
>TRBD2|TRBJ2-2|TRBV20-1|medium-sized
TGCAGTGCTAGAGGGCTAGCGGAATCCCCCGCGAACACCGGGGAGCTGTTTTTT
CSARGLAESPANTGELFF
>-|TRBJ1-1|TRBV7-6|few
TGTGCCAGCAGCTTATCCCGATCAGCTGAAGCTTTCTTT
CASSLSRSAEAFF
>-|TRBJ2-1|TRBV5-1|-
TGCGCCAGCGTAGGTGGTGGGGATGAGCAGTTCTTC
CASVGGGDEQFF
>TRBD1|TRBJ2-7|TRBV19|few
TGTGCCAGTAGTGACACCGGGACAGGGTTCTCCTACGAGCAGTACTTC
CASSDTGTGFSYEQYF
>-|TRBJ1-2|TRBV25-1|-
TGTGCCAGCCGGCGACAGGATAGCTCTGGCTACACCTTC
CASRRQDSSGYTF
>-|TRBJ2-1|TRBV6-1|-
TGTGCCAGCAGACTTCCTAGGAGCTCCTACAATGAGCAGTTCTTC
CASRLPRSSYNEQFF
>TRBD1|TRBJ1-2|TRBV29-1|-
TGCAGCGTTGAGACAGGGGGTAACTATGGCTACACCTTC
CSVETGGNYGYTF
>-|TRBJ1-5|TRBV15|few
TGTGCCACCAGCGGGGGGAGTCAGCCCCAGCATTTT
CATSGGSQPQHF
>-|TRBJ1-4|TRBV15|-
TGTGCCACCAGCTGGGGCTTTAGGGGGGAGAGTGAAAAACTGTTTTTT
CATSWGFRGESEKLFF
>TRBD2|TRBJ2-3|TRBV19|once
TGTGCCAGTAGTTCAGCGGGAGGGCCCTCTCCGGATACGCAGTATTTT
CASSSAGGPSPDTQYF
>-|TRBJ1-5|TRBV7-2|once
TGTGCCAGCAGCTTGGAGGTGGGGCCGGATAGCAATCAGCCCCAGCATTTT
CASSLEVGPDSNQPQHF
>-|TRBJ1-2|TRBV7-9|-
TGTGCCAGCAGCTTAGATGTCTCGACGAATGGCTACACCTTC
CASSLDVSTNGYTF
>-|TRBJ1-2|TRBV25-1|-
TGTGCCAGCAGAGGGGAGGTCTATGGCTACACCTTC
CASRGEVYGYTF
>-|TRBJ1-5|TRBV6-1|-
TGTGCCAGCACGTATCAGTACAATCAGCCCCAGCATTTT
CASTYQYNQPQHF
>-|TRBJ1-1|TRBV19|-
TGTGCCAGTAGTCGGAATAGGGACACTGAAGCTTTCTTT
CASSRNRDTEAFF
>-|TRBJ1-6|TRBV28|-
TGTGCCAGCAGTTTACAGAGGACCCTCCACTTT
CASSLQRTLHF
>-|TRBJ1-2|TRBV15|-
TGTGCCACCAGCAGAGATTTCGGAAGTAATGGCTACACCTTC
CATSRDFGSNGYTF
>-|TRBJ2-1|TRBV30|once
TGTGCCTGGGCCGGCTACAATGAGCAGTTCTTC
CAWAGYNEQFF
>-|TRBJ1-1|TRBV5-1|-
TGCGCCAGCAGCAGGAAGATCGGGGGGGAAGCTTTCTTT
CASSRKIGGEAFF
>TRBD1|TRBJ1-1|TRBV6-5|-
TGTGCCAGCAGTTGGGACAGACCGAACACTGAAGCTTTCTTT
CASSWDRPNTEAFF
>-|TRBJ1-1|TRBV7-2|-
TGTGCCAGCAGCCTTAACACCAGAATGAACACTGAAGCTTTCTTT
CASSLNTRMNTEAFF
>TRBD2|TRBJ2-3|TRBV20-1|-
TGCAGTGCTAGAAAGCTTAGCGGGGTCTACACAGATACGCAGTATTTT
CSARKLSGVYTDTQYF
>-|TRBJ2-5|TRBV10-3|-
TGTGCCATCAGGGACCCAATCGGTGGGGGAGTGACCCAGTACTTC
CAIRDPIGGGVTQYF
>TRBD1|TRBJ2-7|TRBV15|-
TGTGCCACCAGCAGTCAAGGACAGGGCTCCTACGAGCAGTACTTC
CATSSQGQGSYEQYF
>-|TRBJ2-3|TRBV10-2|-
TGCGCCAGCAACAGCGGTATCACAGATACGCAGTATTTT
CASNSGITDTQYF
>-|TRBJ2-7|TRBV7-2|few
TGTGCCAGCAGCTTAACTTACGAGCAGTACTTC
CASSLTYEQYF
>-|TRBJ1-2|TRBV20-1|-
TGCAGTGCTAGAGCGGGTACGATCTATGGCTACACCTTC
CSARAGTIYGYTF